These 13 T cell receptor beta chains came from one sample sequenced in a study of blood T cell repertoires in COVID-19. Assay used: immunoSEQ multiplex PCR; TCRdb lists only in-frame clones, some missing. This sample carries approximately 89,000 clones, 75% to 85% of them seen once, and the ten largest clones take around 24%. Sequencing was carried out using peripheral blood. Receptor source: a man in his 70s with acute or convalescent COVID-19.

The chain recombines TRBV18 with TRBJ2-7; TRBD1 aligns across 7 bases. This CDR3 comprises 13 residues. The germline CDR1 and CDR2 sequences are KGHSH and LQKENI. Trimming removed 3 bases from V and 6 bases from J; junction bases left unmatched: 5. The CDR3 reads CASSPATGSEQYF. CDR3 sequence (DNA): TGTGCCAGCTCACCTGCGACAGGGTCCGAGCAGTACTTC.

V gene TRBV5-1 combines with J gene TRBJ2-1; D ambiguous. CDR1 and CDR2 (germline): SGHRS, YFSETQ. V was clipped by 5 bases and J by 8 bases, with 17 bases between them. The CDR3 runs to 14 residues. CDR3 sequence: CASSYQQSEDEQFF. In DNA form, the CDR3 reads TGCGCCAGCAGTTACCAACAATCCGAGGATGAGCAGTTCTTC.

The V gene is TRBV28, the J gene TRBJ2-1; a possible D gene is TRBD2 (6 bases). Germline V gene data show CDR1 as MDHEN and CDR2 as SYDVKM. The V gene lost 4 bases and the J gene lost 4 bases, with 14 bases spanning the gap. This CDR3 is built from 15 residues. CDR3 in amino acids: CASSSPGLGYNEQFF. The CDR3 coding sequence is TGTGCCAGCAGTTCTCCGGGACTGGGATACAATGAGCAGTTCTTC. Looking up the rest from reference TRBV28 and TRBJ2-1 gives the full variable domain: DVKVTQSSRYLVKRTGEKVFLECVQDMDHENMFWYRQDPGLGLRLIYFSYDVKMKEKGDIPEGYSVSREKKERFSLILESASTNQTSMYLCASSSPGLGYNEQFFGPGTRLTVL.

This clone was seen only a few times. The rearrangement joins TRBV2 to TRBJ1-1; D may be TRBD1 (5 bases). Germline V gene data show CDR1 as SNHLY and CDR2 as FYNNEI. The CDR3 is 13 amino acids. V dropped 9 bases and J dropped 2 bases, with 13 bases sitting between them. In nucleotides, the CDR3 is TGTGCCAGTACCGTCGACAGAAACACTGAAGCTTTCTTT. It is translated as CASTVDRNTEAFF.

The rearrangement links TRBV3-1 (or the pseudogene TRBV3-2) to TRBJ2-3; 8 nucleotides line up with TRBD1. Germline values: CDR1 LGHDT, CDR2 YNNKEL (reference sequence). CDR3 length equals 18 residues. After removal of 0 bases from V and 5 bases from J, the junction contained 13 bases not matched to a gene. The CDR3 coding sequence is TGTGCCAGCAGCCAAGATCCCCGACAGGGGTCATCAGTAGATACGCAGTATTTT. Amino acids: CASSQDPRQGSSVDTQYF.

This rearrangement joins TRBV24-1 to TRBJ2-7, with 9 bases identical to TRBD2. This CDR3 is built from 17 residues. J gave up 4 bases and V 2 bases, and 11 bases lay outside the gene matches. Per the germline V gene, CDR1 is KGHDR and CDR2 is SFDVKD. DNA for the CDR3: TGTGCCACCAGTGATTCAAGGACGGCTAGCGGGATATACGAGCAGTACTTC. Translation gives CATSDSRTASGIYEQYF.

This clone turned up a few times. The V and J genes are TRBV6-5 and TRBJ1-6; D gene ambiguous. CDR3 size: 15 residues. Between the trimmed V and J ends, which lost 1 base and 5 bases, there was a span of 9 bases. Per the germline V gene, CDR1 is MNHEY and CDR2 is SVGAGI. The CDR3 here is CASSYYRSNNSPLHF. CDR3 bases: TGTGCCAGCAGTTACTACAGAAGTAATAATTCACCCCTCCACTTT.

The chain is built from TRBV27 and TRBJ2-7; 9 bases map to TRBD1. Losses at the gene ends were 6 bases for V and 3 bases for J; bases not matched to a gene: 6. The CDR3 covers 14 residues. CDR1 is MNHEY, CDR2 SMNVEV, per germline (reference sequence). DNA of the CDR3: TGTGCCAGCAGCACAGGGGGCTATAACTACGAGCAGTACTTC. Translating gives CASSTGGYNYEQYF.

The rearrangement uses TRBV4-2 and TRBJ2-5; perhaps TRBD2 as D (5 bases). The V end was cut by 1 base, the J end by 4 bases, with 10 bases between. This CDR3 comprises 14 residues. Germline CDR1 is LGHNA and CDR2 is YNFKEQ. DNA for the CDR3: TGTGCCAGCAGCCAAGGAGGGTCCGGAGAGACCCAGTACTTC. Protein product: CASSQGGSGETQYF.

The chain carries TRBV28 and TRBJ2-3; 7 bases match TRBD1. Trimming cost V 4 bases and J 1 base; bases outside gene matches: 8. This CDR3 has 16 amino acids. Germline CDR1 reads MDHEN; CDR2 reads SYDVKM. CDR3 sequence reads: CASSSASGQGTDTQYF. CDR3 coding DNA: TGTGCCAGCAGTTCCGCCTCCGGACAGGGCACAGATACGCAGTATTTT.

J is TRBJ2-7 and V is TRBV7-3; 7 nucleotides match TRBD1. V lost 4 bases, J lost 3 bases, and 3 bases stayed unmatched. Germline lookup yields CDR1 SGHTA and CDR2 FQGTGA. The CDR3 loop spans 13 amino acids. In DNA form, the CDR3 reads TGTGCCAGCAGCTGGGGACAGCTCTACGAGCAGTACTTC. This codes for CASSWGQLYEQYF.

This chain uses TRBV6-5 with TRBJ1-2, with a possible D match to TRBD1 (6 bases). With 7 bases removed from V and 4 bases from J, the gap between germline ends came to 13 bases. The CDR3 is 13 residues long. The germline gives CDR1 MNHEY, CDR2 SVGAGI. The CDR3 here is CASTEDRFYGYTF. The CDR3 DNA reads TGTGCCAGCACCGAAGACAGGTTCTATGGCTACACCTTC.

The rearrangement uses TRBV28 and TRBJ1-1; D is unclear. V was trimmed by 2 bases and J by 8 bases, leaving 9 bases between them. Germline V gene data show CDR1 as MDHEN and CDR2 as SYDVKM. This CDR3 has 12 amino acids. This chain's CDR3 is CASSLRRAEAFF. The CDR3 DNA is TGTGCCAGCAGTTTACGGCGGGCGGAAGCTTTCTTT.